This paragraph covers one TCR beta chain sequence. Its cognate antigen has yet to be identified. The input lacks base qualities; no much larger clone sits a single base away. The sample is drawn from a study of T-cell reconstitution after alpha-beta-depleted transplantation in children (dated by TCRdb to between 2015 and 2016). At the level of the whole study: Using TCR repertoire profiling, the study followed T-cell immune reconstitution in a quantitative way in children after TCRalphabeta/CD19-depleted allogeneic hematopoietic cell transplantation.

Receptor libraries were prepared by PCR. For sequencing, an Illumina HiSeq 2500 was employed. Molecular barcoding was employed in the preparation of TCR libraries, with unique molecular identifiers being used to normalize TCRbeta repertoire quantification. The raw public reads went through TCRdb reprocessing: fastp at Q25, MiXCR clone calling, in-frame beta chains kept. Every entry covers one CDR3 protein and lists the most common genes and DNA from its rows. Counted in this sample were roughly 590,000 distinct CDR3 sequences; over 15% of them appeared once. 0.9% to 1.2% of the sample goes to the ten largest clones. V is clipped by 8 bases and J by 7 bases, and the sequence between their germline boundaries is 14 bases long. The germline V gene provides CDR1 SGHTA and CDR2 FQGNSA. The CDR3 covers 12 residues, taking in both the cysteine and the phenylalanine. Only the CDR3 DNA stays, 36 bases, in frame from base 1.

The chain is made from TRBV7-2 and TRBJ2-5; matching of 5 bases hints at TRBD2 as the D gene. The input for sequencing was PBMCs from the stem cell graft donor, taken from the stem cell graft. The sequence came from a human donor who donated a stem cell graft to a child with acute myeloid leukemia. The DNA is as follows: TGTGCCAGCTCTCATCTCAGCGGGACCCAGTACTTC. Its product reads: CASSHLSGTQYF.